Listed here are 9 T cell receptor beta chains from one sample, sequenced in a study of shared clonotypes between healthy human individuals. Generated by immunoSEQ multiplex PCR, the TCRdb table keeps only in-frame clones and is missing some. The top ten hold 12% of the sample, which has around 440,000 clones, roughly three quarters seen once. The sequencing sample was made of PBMCs. The receptor source for this set is a woman between 40 and 50 years old in good health. Some clones in this sample may be carry-over from other donors' samples.

The chain employs TRBV30 and TRBJ2-7; D possibly corresponds to TRBD2 (6 bases). V was pared by 7 bases and J by 4 bases, with 17 bases between. Per the germline V gene, CDR1 is GTSNPN and CDR2 is SVGIG (reference sequence). There are 13 residues in the CDR3. DNA of the CDR3: TGTGCCTCGGAGCCCAGCGGGTCATACGAGCAGTACTTC. It translates to CASEPSGSYEQYF.

This clone was found a few times. This chain joins TRBV9 and TRBJ2-1, with 10 bases that match TRBD2. V was clipped by 4 bases and J by 8 bases; unmatched bases: 3. CDR1 SGDLS and CDR2 YYNGEE come from the germline V gene. The CDR3 extends over 13 amino acids. The CDR3 sequence: CASSRTSGDEQFF. In DNA, the CDR3 is TGTGCCAGCAGCAGGACTAGCGGCGATGAGCAGTTCTTC.

The chain has TRBV27 and TRBJ2-3, with D possibly TRBD2 on 5 matching bases. The CDR3 runs 13 residues. Per germline, CDR1 MNHEY and CDR2 SMNVEV (reference sequence). Between the trimmed V and J ends, which lost 6 bases and 9 bases, there was a span of 16 bases. This CDR3 reads CASRRTSRDTQYF. CDR3 DNA sequence: TGTGCCAGCAGGAGGACTTCCCGCGACACGCAGTATTTT.

The sample holds a few counts of this clone. This chain connects TRBV29-1 to TRBJ2-2, with unresolved D. With 5 bases removed from V and 6 bases from J, the gap between germline ends came to 7 bases. CDR1 and CDR2 (germline): SQVTM, ANQGSEA. The CDR3 is 11 residues long. CDR3 sequence reads: CSVHQAGELFF. The CDR3 DNA is TGCAGCGTTCACCAGGCCGGGGAGCTGTTTTTT.

The chain employs TRBV7-3 and TRBJ2-5; 14 nucleotides align to TRBD2. V was clipped by 5 bases and J by 0 bases; unmatched bases: 8. This CDR3 is 18 amino acids long. The V gene's germline CDR1 is SGHTA and CDR2 FQGTGA. This chain's CDR3 is CASSAGTSGSRYQETQYF. CDR3 DNA: TGTGCCAGCAGCGCCGGGACTAGCGGGAGTCGGTACCAAGAGACCCAGTACTTC.

The rearrangement uses TRBV9 and TRBJ1-5, with D uncertain. V lost 0 bases and J lost 4, with 8 bases in between. CDR3 length equals 14 residues. Germline CDR1 SGDLS, CDR2 YYNGEE. The CDR3 region has the DNA TGTGCCAGCAGCGTAGGAGCGGAGAATCAGCCCCAGCATTTT. It encodes CASSVGAENQPQHF.

V gene TRBV5-1 combines with J gene TRBJ1-2; TRBD1 might be the D (6 bases). Trimming shortened V by 4 bases and J by 6 bases, and 13 bases separated the two germline ends. Per germline, CDR1 SGHRS and CDR2 YFSETQ. The CDR3 extends over 13 amino acids. CDR3 DNA sequence: TGCGCCAGCAGCCCTACAGGGTTGGATGGCTACACCTTC. The encoded protein is CASSPTGLDGYTF.

For the CDR3, the DNA is TGTGCCAGCAGGGCCCTGGCGAGGGGGGAGGAGCTGTTTTTT. It encodes CASRALARGEELFF. The chain carries TRBV27 and TRBJ2-2; the D call may be TRBD1 or TRBD2 (6 bases each). CDR1 MNHEY and CDR2 SMNVEV come from the germline V gene (reference sequence). Between the trimmed V and J ends, which lost 6 bases and 10 bases, there was a span of 18 bases. This CDR3 is 14 amino acids long.

The chain has TRBV28 and TRBJ1-4; TRBD1 aligns across 7 bases. Germline V gives CDR1 MDHEN, CDR2 SYDVKM. The J segment lost 2 bases and the V segment lost 2 bases, leaving 5 bases of the junction unmatched. The CDR3 consists of 16 residues. CDR3 loop: CASSLIEGATNEKLFF. CDR3 nucleotide sequence: TGTGCCAGCAGTTTAATCGAGGGGGCGACTAATGAAAAACTGTTTTTT.